A single sample is the source of the 9 T cell receptor beta chains below, sequenced in a study of blood T cell repertoires in COVID-19. The repertoire was sequenced with immunoSEQ multiplex PCR; TCRdb's copy has only in-frame clones and lacks some. The data hold tens of thousands of clones, with approximately 84% observed a single time. The sample was peripheral blood. The source of these receptors is a human donor in a cohort sampled during active COVID-19.

The chain employs TRBV5-1 and TRBJ1-1; 7 bases agree with TRBD1. The V and J ends lost 2 bases and 4 bases, in that order; junction bases with no gene match: 2. Germline V gene data show CDR1 as SGHRS and CDR2 as YFSETQ. The CDR3 has 13 residues. The CDR3 is CASSFTGVTEAFF. CDR3 DNA sequence: TGCGCCAGCAGCTTCACAGGGGTCACTGAAGCTTTCTTT.

The J gene is TRBJ1-2, the V gene TRBV12-3 or TRBV12-4; a weak D match, TRBD1 (6 bases). V lost 6 bases and J lost 3, with 11 bases in between. The CDR3 runs 13 residues. CDR3 region: CASRQGIDYGYTF. Written as DNA, the CDR3 is TGTGCCAGCAGGCAGGGGATTGACTATGGCTACACCTTC.

This clone appeared once. The chain employs TRBV5-5 and TRBJ1-4, with a tentative D call TRBD1 (6 bases). The CDR3 runs 16 residues. V lost 4 bases and J 8 bases, leaving 21 bases between the germline ends. Germline CDR1 is SGHKS and CDR2 is YYEKEE (reference sequence). CDR3 residues: CASSPSSGEFREKLFF. CDR3 nucleotide sequence: TGTGCCAGCAGCCCCTCTTCAGGGGAATTCAGGGAAAAACTGTTTTTT.

The V gene is TRBV30, the J gene TRBJ1-3, with TRBD1 as a possible D gene (5 bases). Germline V CDR1 and CDR2: GTSNPN, SVGIG (reference sequence). The ends were cut back, 1 base at V and 4 bases at J, with 11 bases in the middle. The CDR3 has 14 residues. The CDR3 nucleotides read TGTGCCTGGAGTGCGACAGTAGCCGGAAACACCATATATTTT. Translating it yields CAWSATVAGNTIYF.

The rearrangement links TRBV5-6 to TRBJ1-1; D not resolved. Germline CDR1 and CDR2: SGHDT and YYEEEE. Trimming cost V 1 base and J 1 base, with 5 bases left between them. The CDR3 loop spans 13 amino acids. DNA of the CDR3: TGTGCCAGCAGCTTGTACACGAACACTGAAGCTTTCTTT. This codes for CASSLYTNTEAFF.

The rearrangement links TRBV20-1 to TRBJ1-2, with D tentatively TRBD1 (6 bases). V was clipped by 3 bases and J by 8 bases, with 10 bases between them. The CDR3 has 11 residues. Germline V lookup: CDR1 DFQATT, CDR2 SNEGSKA (reference sequence). CDR3 nucleotide sequence: TGCAGTGCTAGTCAAGGGGGAGGCTACACCTTC. It encodes CSASQGGGYTF.

The chain carries TRBV5-8 and TRBJ1-2, with D possibly matching TRBD1 (6 bases). V lost 2 bases and J 0 bases, leaving 11 bases between the germline ends. Looked up from germline, CDR1 is SGHTS and CDR2 is YDEGEE. The CDR3 contains 15 residues. The CDR3 is CASSLQGNANYGYTF. The DNA for the CDR3 is TGTGCCAGCAGCTTACAGGGCAACGCTAACTATGGCTACACCTTC.

V usage is TRBV5-1 and J usage is TRBJ2-7, with D maybe TRBD2 (6 bases). Looked up from germline, CDR1 is SGHRS and CDR2 is YFSETQ. The CDR3 consists of 15 residues. Trimming cost V 0 bases and J 6 bases, with 16 bases left between them. The CDR3 is CASSLAPSKEGEQYF. The CDR3 DNA sequence: TGCGCCAGCAGCTTGGCCCCCTCTAAGGAGGGCGAGCAGTACTTC.

The V and J genes are TRBV15 and TRBJ1-2; 7 bases map to TRBD1. This CDR3 is 13 amino acids long. V dropped 7 bases and J dropped 2; count of bases not matched to a gene: 4. CDR1 LNHNV and CDR2 YYDKDF come from the germline V gene (reference sequence). The CDR3 here is CATNDRANYGYTF. CDR3 nucleotide sequence: TGTGCCACCAACGACAGGGCAAACTATGGCTACACCTTC.